The present TCR beta chain was sequenced within a study of technical replicates of blood from a few donors. Some clones are missing from TCRdb's copy, which holds only in-frame ones; the method was immunoSEQ multiplex PCR. The top ten hold 5% to 5.5% of the sample, which has about 63,000 clones, more than 75% seen once. This CDR3 has 13 residues. The V end was cut by 6 bases, the J end by 0 bases, with 7 bases between. Germline loops: CDR1 LNHDA, CDR2 SQIVND (reference sequence). Sequencing input: PBMCs. The rearrangement links TRBV19 to TRBJ2-3; unclear D gene. The receptor comes from a human donor in good health. Some clones in this sample may be carry-over from other donors' samples. The chain's CDR3 is CASSPGSTDTQYF. CDR3 bases: TGTGCCAGTAGCCCAGGAAGCACAGATACGCAGTATTTT.